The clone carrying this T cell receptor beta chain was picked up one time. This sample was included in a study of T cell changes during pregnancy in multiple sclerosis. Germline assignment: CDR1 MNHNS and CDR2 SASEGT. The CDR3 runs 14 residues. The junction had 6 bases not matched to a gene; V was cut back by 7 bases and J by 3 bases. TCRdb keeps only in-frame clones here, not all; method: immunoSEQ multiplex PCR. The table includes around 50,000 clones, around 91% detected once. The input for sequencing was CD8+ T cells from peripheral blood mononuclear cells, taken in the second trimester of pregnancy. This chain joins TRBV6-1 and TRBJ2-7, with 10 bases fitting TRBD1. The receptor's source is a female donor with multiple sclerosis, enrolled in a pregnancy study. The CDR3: CASKPGQGNYEQYF. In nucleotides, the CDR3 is TGTGCCAGCAAACCGGGACAGGGGAACTACGAGCAGTACTTC.